Listed here are 10 T cell receptor beta chains from one sample, sequenced in a study of shared clonotypes between healthy human individuals. Assay: immunoSEQ multiplex PCR; the TCRdb copy retains only in-frame clones and omits some. This table holds roughly 680,000 clones, roughly 72% found once. Sequencing was carried out using memory CD4+ T cells sorted from blood. Subset denoted: CD45RA-negative fraction. The receptors stem from a woman between 25 and 40 years old in good health.

The genes are TRBV25-1 and TRBJ2-7, with no clear D. Germline loops: CDR1 MGHDK, CDR2 SYGVNS. V shed 4 bases and J shed 3 bases, with 10 bases lying between them. The CDR3 covers 13 residues. CDR3 nucleotides: TGTGCCAGCAGTGTACAGACCTTCTACGAGCAGTACTTC. This codes for CASSVQTFYEQYF.

This chain connects TRBV2 to TRBJ2-7; TRBD1 might be the D (6 bases). Germline-derived CDR1 and CDR2 are SNHLY and FYNNEI. This CDR3 contains 12 residues. V dropped 6 bases and J dropped 3 bases, with 9 bases sitting between them. The chain's CDR3 is CASRGQNYEQYF. The CDR3 DNA reads TGTGCCAGCAGAGGACAGAACTACGAGCAGTACTTC.

DNA for the CDR3: TGTGCCACCAGCAGAGATATTGGGACTCAGGCGACGCAGTATTTT. Amino acids: CATSRDIGTQATQYF. The chain recombines TRBV15 with TRBJ2-3; D may be TRBD2 (6 bases). Germline lookup yields CDR1 LNHNV and CDR2 YYDKDF (reference sequence). The ends were cut back, 0 bases at V and 9 bases at J, with 16 bases in the middle. This CDR3 spans 15 amino acids.

Of note for this clone: A read error may produce the germline difference seen at one junction end. V gene TRBV5-6 combines with J gene TRBJ2-7; 9 bases are a match to TRBD1. The germline V gene encodes CDR1 SGHDT and CDR2 YYEEEE. The CDR3 spans 13 residues. In DNA form, the CDR3 reads TGTGCCAGCAGCTTCTGGGACAGGGTAAGTCTGGACTTC. This translates into CASSFWDRVSLDF.

The chain carries TRBV7-9 and TRBJ2-7; 9 positions agree with TRBD2. The CDR3 totals 15 residues. Germline lookup yields CDR1 SEHNR and CDR2 FQNEAQ (reference sequence). V lost 5 bases to trimming and J lost 2 bases; unmatched junction nucleotides: 7. The CDR3 sequence: CASSSSGREPYEQYF. The CDR3 DNA sequence: TGTGCCAGCAGCAGTAGCGGGAGAGAACCCTACGAGCAGTACTTC.

This rearrangement joins TRBV30 to TRBJ1-6, with 9 nucleotides matching TRBD1. V lost 3 bases and J lost 7; bases outside the gene matches: 10. The CDR3 loop spans 16 amino acids. Germline V lookup: CDR1 GTSNPN, CDR2 SVGIG (reference sequence). The chain's CDR3 is CAWSDRGVVGNSPLHF. The CDR3 nucleotides read TGTGCCTGGAGCGACAGGGGGGTCGTTGGGAATTCACCCCTCCACTTT.

This chain joins TRBV6-5 and TRBJ2-7; a possible D gene is TRBD2 (5 bases). The CDR3 sequence is 13 residues long. The germline V gene has CDR1 MNHEY and CDR2 SVGAGI. The V and J ends lost 5 bases and 6 bases respectively, with 14 bases between them. The CDR3 DNA is TGTGCCAGCAGTGAGGTGGACTCGGGCGAGCAGTACTTC. As protein: CASSEVDSGEQYF.

The V and J genes are TRBV29-1 and TRBJ2-1, with 8 bases fitting TRBD1. The CDR3 is 13 amino acids. Germline-derived CDR1 and CDR2 are SQVTM and ANQGSEA. Losses at the gene ends were 8 bases for V and 5 bases for J; bases not matched to a gene: 8. This CDR3 reads CSTTGGLHNEQFF. The CDR3 DNA reads TGCAGCACCACAGGGGGTCTCCACAATGAGCAGTTCTTC.

The chain joins TRBV30 to TRBJ2-1; 8 nucleotides align to TRBD2. With V trimmed by 3 bases and J by 7 bases, 5 bases remained unmatched. The CDR3 is 13 amino acids. Looked up from germline, CDR1 is GTSNPN and CDR2 is SVGIG (reference sequence). CDR3 nucleotides: TGTGCCTGGAGAGCGGGAGCGGCGAATGAGCAGTTCTTC. It translates to CAWRAGAANEQFF.

Worth noting for this clone: Other nucleotide sequences from this sample produce the same CDR3. The rearrangement uses TRBV30 and TRBJ2-7, with D uncertain. V was trimmed by 1 base and J by 4 bases, leaving 8 bases between them. The CDR3 is 12 residues long. Germline loops: CDR1 GTSNPN, CDR2 SVGIG (reference sequence). CDR3: CAWSGQGYEQYF. CDR3 DNA sequence: TGTGCCTGGAGTGGGCAAGGGTACGAGCAGTACTTC.